This is a list of T cell receptor beta chains from one sample in a study of blood T cell repertoires in COVID-19. The repertoire was sequenced with immunoSEQ multiplex PCR; TCRdb's copy has only in-frame clones and lacks some. The sample holds approximately 160,000 clones; about 90% are singletons and the top ten take around 7%. Sequenced material: PBMCs or T cells enriched from blood (not recorded which). These receptors were taken from a woman aged 45-65 years who had recovered from COVID-19. The CDR3 runs from the conserved cysteine through the conserved F or W. D genes are given only for firm matches. Some rows have no size entry. The others give once, few or many, or a class for an expanded clone.

>TRBD1|TRBV30|TRBJ1-1|few
TGTGCCTGCGGCACAGGGGGACCTGAAGCTTTCTTT
CACGTGGPEAFF
>.|TRBV28|TRBJ1-2|.
TGTGCCAGCTATGAGGACAGCTATGGCTACACCTTC
CASYEDSYGYTF
>.|TRBV5-1|TRBJ1-2|.
TGCGCCAGCAGCTTGGGCAGGAACTATGGCTACACCTTC
CASSLGRNYGYTF
>.|TRBV19|TRBJ2-7|.
TGTGCCAGTAGCCCCCAGGAGGGAGCACCCTACGAGCAGTACTTC
CASSPQEGAPYEQYF
>.|TRBV28|TRBJ1-6|.
TGTGCCAGCAGTCGTGGTGGGGGGTCCTATAATTCACCCCTCCACTTT
CASSRGGGSYNSPLHF
>.|TRBV18|TRBJ2-5|.
TGTGCCAGCTCACCAAGCCGGGGCCAAGAGACCCAGTACTTC
CASSPSRGQETQYF
>.|TRBV7-9|TRBJ1-3|once
TGTGCCAGCAGCTTAGTCCAGGGGACCTACTCTGGAAACACCATATATTTT
CASSLVQGTYSGNTIYF
>TRBD2|TRBV19|TRBJ2-7|.
TGTGCCAGTAGTCCCCGTTCTAGCGGGAGCTCCTACGAGCAGTACTTC
CASSPRSSGSSYEQYF
>.|TRBV6-5|TRBJ1-1|few
TGTGCCAGCAGTTATGAGAGCACGAGCACTGAAGCTTTCTTT
CASSYESTSTEAFF
>.|TRBV21-1|TRBJ1-1|.
TGTGCCAGCAAAATAAAGCCGGTTGGGGCGTTGAACACTGAAGCTTTCTTT
CASKIKPVGALNTEAFF
>TRBD2|TRBV7-9|TRBJ2-5|.
TGTGCCAGCAGCTTTACGGGGGGGCAAGAGACCCAGTACTTC
CASSFTGGQETQYF
>.|TRBV30|TRBJ2-6|.
TGTGCCTGGGACAGCAGTGACAGGGCCAACGTCCTGACTTTC
CAWDSSDRANVLTF
>.|TRBV20-1|TRBJ2-5|.
TGCAGTGCTAGTCTGGAGACCCAGTACTTC
CSASLETQYF
>.|TRBV2|TRBJ1-4|.
TGTGCCAGCAGTGAAGCTGACACCTCAACTAATGAAAAACTGTTTTTT
CASSEADTSTNEKLFF
>TRBD1|TRBV11-2|TRBJ1-3|.
TGTGCCAGCAGCAGGGATGACAGGGGTAGCTCTGGAAACACCATATATTTT
CASSRDDRGSSGNTIYF
>TRBD1|TRBV5-1|TRBJ2-7|.
TGCGCCAGCAGCTTGGACGGACAGGACGAGCAGTACTTC
CASSLDGQDEQYF
>.|TRBV10-3|TRBJ2-3|once
TGTGCCATCAGTACAATCACAGATACGCAGTATTTT
CAISTITDTQYF
>TRBD1|TRBV11-2|TRBJ2-7|.
TGTGCCAGCAGCTTAGGGACAGGAACCGAGCAGTACTTC
CASSLGTGTEQYF
>.|TRBV2|TRBJ2-1|.
TGTGCCAGCAGTGAAACCCGTTCCGGAGGTGAGCAGTTCTTC
CASSETRSGGEQFF
>TRBD2|TRBV25-1|TRBJ2-1|.
TGTGCCAGCAGTGAAGGCCAGCGGGAGGGTAATGAGCAGTTCTTC
CASSEGQREGNEQFF
>TRBD2|TRBV4-1|TRBJ2-7|once
TGCGCCAGCAGCCAGGTATACGGACTAGCAAATTACGAGCAGTACTTC
CASSQVYGLANYEQYF
>TRBD2|TRBV30|TRBJ2-3|.
TGTGCCTGGAGTGTAGGCCGGACTAGTACTAGCACAGATACGCAGTATTTT
CAWSVGRTSTSTDTQYF
>.|TRBV19|TRBJ1-1|.
TGTGCCAGTAGTATTCCTCTCCCGAACACTGAAGCTTTCTTT
CASSIPLPNTEAFF
>.|TRBV6-5|TRBJ1-6|once
TGTGCCAGCACCAACGGACAGTCGATTTCACCCCTCCACTTT
CASTNGQSISPLHF
>TRBD2|TRBV28|TRBJ2-3|.
TGTGCCAGCAGTTTATGGTGGGACCGGACTAGCGGGAGGGGGGGCACAGATACGCAGTATTTT
CASSLWWDRTSGRGGTDTQYF
>.|TRBV7-6|TRBJ1-1|.
TGTGCCAGCAGCGCCAGGGGTGGTATGGGTACTGAAGCTTTCTTT
CASSARGGMGTEAFF
>.|TRBV27|TRBJ2-1|.
TGTGCCAGCAGGGACGCCGGCACAGGGAACAATGAGCAGTTCTTC
CASRDAGTGNNEQFF
>.|TRBV24-1|TRBJ2-5|.
TGTGCCACCAGTGATTTCTCCGGAGCCCAAGAGACCCAGTACTTC
CATSDFSGAQETQYF
>.|TRBV4-1|TRBJ2-1|.
TGCGCCAGCAGCCATCCCTCCGCAGCCTCGGGTTATTCGTTGCAGTTCTTC
CASSHPSAASGYSLQFF
>TRBD2|TRBV5-1|TRBJ2-1|.
TGCGCCAGCAGCCCACCGGGACTAGCGGGAGGCGTTGAGCAGTTCTTC
CASSPPGLAGGVEQFF
>.|TRBV12-5|TRBJ2-5|once
TGTGCTAGTGGTTCCATCCTGGAGAAGACCCAGTACTTC
CASGSILEKTQYF
>.|TRBV18|TRBJ1-2|.
TGTGCCAGCTCGCCCGTCATCCCGGGAGTTACTAACTATGGCTACACCTTC
CASSPVIPGVTNYGYTF
>TRBD1|TRBV7-9|TRBJ1-1|.
TGTGCCAGCAGCATATACAGGGGGACTGAAGCTTTCTTT
CASSIYRGTEAFF
>.|TRBV18|TRBJ2-7|.
TGTGCCAGCTCAACAGGGTTAGAGGAGCAGTACTTC
CASSTGLEEQYF
>.|TRBV29-1|TRBJ2-2|.
TGCAGCGTTGGATTTCAGGGGCAAACCGGGGAGCTGTTTTTT
CSVGFQGQTGELFF
>.|TRBV7-2|TRBJ2-3|.
TGTGCCAGCAGCTTAGTGGGGACAAGCACAGATACGCAGTATTTT
CASSLVGTSTDTQYF
>.|TRBV28|TRBJ2-7|.
TGTGCCAGCAGGGAATCGGACATGACCAACTACGAGCAGTACTTC
CASRESDMTNYEQYF
>.|TRBV2|TRBJ2-3|.
TGTGCCAGCAGTCTGGACTCGCTAGCGTGGGCTAGCACAGATACGCAGTATTTT
CASSLDSLAWASTDTQYF
>TRBD1|TRBV30|TRBJ1-3|.
TGTGCGACGGGACAGGGTTCTGGAAACACCATATATTTT
CATGQGSGNTIYF
>.|TRBV5-1|TRBJ1-2|.
TGCGCCAGCAGCCGAACGGAGATATCAGGGATCCCGAGCTATGGCTACACCTTC
CASSRTEISGIPSYGYTF